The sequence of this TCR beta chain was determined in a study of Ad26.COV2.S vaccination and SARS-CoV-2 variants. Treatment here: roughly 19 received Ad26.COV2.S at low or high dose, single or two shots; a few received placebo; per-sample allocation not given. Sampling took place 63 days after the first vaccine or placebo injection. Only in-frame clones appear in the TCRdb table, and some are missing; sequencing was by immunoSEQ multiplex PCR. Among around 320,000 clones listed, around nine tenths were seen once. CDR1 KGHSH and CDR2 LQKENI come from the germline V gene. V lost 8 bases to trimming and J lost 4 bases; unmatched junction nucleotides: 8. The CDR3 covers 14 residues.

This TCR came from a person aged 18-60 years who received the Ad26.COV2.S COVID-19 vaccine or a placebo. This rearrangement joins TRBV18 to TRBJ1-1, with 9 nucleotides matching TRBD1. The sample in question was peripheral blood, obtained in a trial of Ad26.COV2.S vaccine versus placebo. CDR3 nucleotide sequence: TGTGCCAGCCCCCGGGACAGGGCTGGCACTGAAGCTTTCTTT. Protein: CASPRDRAGTEAFF.